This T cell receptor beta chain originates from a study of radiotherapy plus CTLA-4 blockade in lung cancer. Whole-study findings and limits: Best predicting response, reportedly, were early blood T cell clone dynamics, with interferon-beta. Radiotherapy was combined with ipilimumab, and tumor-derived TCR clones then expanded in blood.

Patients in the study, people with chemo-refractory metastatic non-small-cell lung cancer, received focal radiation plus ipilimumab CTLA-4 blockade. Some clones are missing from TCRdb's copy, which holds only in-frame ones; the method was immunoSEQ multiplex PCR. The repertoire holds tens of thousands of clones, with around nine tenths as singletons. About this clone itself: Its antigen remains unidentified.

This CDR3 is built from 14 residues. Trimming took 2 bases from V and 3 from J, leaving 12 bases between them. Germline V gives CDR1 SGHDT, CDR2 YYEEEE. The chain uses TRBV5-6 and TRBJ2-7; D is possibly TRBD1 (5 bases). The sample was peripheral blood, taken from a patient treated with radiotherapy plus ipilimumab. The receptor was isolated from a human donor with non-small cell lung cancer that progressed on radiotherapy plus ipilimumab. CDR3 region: CASSFLDRDYEQYF. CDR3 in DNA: TGTGCCAGCAGCTTTCTAGACAGAGACTACGAGCAGTACTTC. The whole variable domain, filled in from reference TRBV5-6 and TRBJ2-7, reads DAGVTQSPTHLIKTRGQQVTLRCSPKSGHDTVSWYQQALGQGPQFIFQYYEEEERQRGNFPDRFSGHQFPNYSSELNVNALLLGDSALYLCASSFLDRDYEQYFGPGTRLTVT.